The entry below gives a single T cell receptor beta chain sequence along with its context. The data originate from a study of blood T cell repertoires in COVID-19. The CDR3 extends over 15 amino acids. The trim removed 1 base at V and 2 bases at J, leaving 5 bases unmatched. Germline V CDR1 and CDR2: LNHDA, SQIVND (reference sequence). Assay used: immunoSEQ multiplex PCR; TCRdb lists only in-frame clones, some missing. This table holds 50,000 to 65,000 clones, approximately 88% found once. The specimen sequenced was peripheral blood. The origin of this receptor is a man in his 60s with COVID-19, enrolled during active disease. The rearrangement links TRBV19 to TRBJ2-7; 7 bases align to TRBD1. Here the CDR3 reads CASSIGTGLPYEQYF. The CDR3 bases are TGTGCCAGTAGTATAGGGACAGGCCTACCCTACGAGCAGTACTTC.